This is a list of T cell receptor beta chains from one sample in a study of Graves' ophthalmopathy and Graves' hyperthyroidism. TCRdb called the multiplex PCR reads again in MiXCR, with one record for every CDR3 protein. The sample records about 400,000 distinct CDR3 sequences, 18% being singletons. The sample consisted of peripheral blood. The receptors come from a young woman with Graves' ophthalmopathy. CDR3s include the opening cysteine and the closing phenylalanine or tryptophan. D genes are given only for firm matches. Rows may omit the clone size; those that give it use once, few, many or a size class.

NA | TRBJ1-1 | TRBV6-2/TRBV6-3 | TRBD1 | CASSPNSQGAYINTEAFF | TGTGCCAGCAGTCCCAACTCTCAGGGGGCGTACATCAACACTGAAGCTTTCTTT
many | TRBJ1-5 | TRBV12-3/TRBV12-4 | NA | CASSTRTVNQPQHF | TGTGCCAGCAGCACGAGGACAGTGAATCAGCCCCAGCATTTT
NA | TRBJ2-5 | TRBV6-5 | TRBD2 | CASSYPRREGRETQYF | TGTGCCAGCAGTTACCCCCGGCGGGAGGGTCGGGAGACCCAGTACTTC
many | TRBJ1-1 | TRBV6-5 | NA | CASSYDSGGLNTEAFF | TGTGCCAGCAGTTACGACAGTGGGGGTTTGAACACTGAAGCTTTCTTT
many | TRBJ1-5 | TRBV25-1 | NA | CASSRQDNQPQHF | TGTGCCAGCTCGAGACAGGACAATCAGCCCCAGCATTTT
NA | TRBJ2-7 | TRBV7-8 | TRBD1 | CASINLEGLQGALREQYF | TGTGCCAGCATCAACCTAGAGGGCTTACAGGGGGCCCTACGAGAGCAGTACTTC
NA | TRBJ2-2 | TRBV5-1 | TRBD2 | CASSLRASGMTGELFF | TGCGCCAGCAGCTTGAGGGCTAGCGGAATGACCGGGGAGCTGTTTTTT
many | TRBJ2-2 | TRBV12-3/TRBV12-4 | NA | CASSLALIGGGRYRVTGELFF | TGTGCCAGCAGTTTAGCGCTAATCGGTGGAGGGCGATACAGGGTCACCGGGGAGCTGTTTTTT
many | TRBJ2-7 | TRBV6-5 | NA | CASSYSGESLRSEQYF | TGTGCCAGCAGTTACTCGGGGGAGTCACTCAGGTCCGAGCAGTACTTC
many | TRBJ1-5 | TRBV10-3 | NA | CAISESERRPQHF | TGTGCCATCAGTGAGTCGGAGAGGAGGCCCCAGCATTTT
NA | TRBJ2-5 | TRBV6-1 | NA | CASGGGRTETQYF | TGTGCCAGCGGCGGCGGTAGAACGGAGACCCAGTACTTC
many | TRBJ1-1 | TRBV30 | NA | CAWIRLLTEAFF | TGTGCCTGGATCCGACTCCTCACTGAAGCTTTCTTT
many | TRBJ1-6 | TRBV6-2/TRBV6-3 | TRBD1 | CASSSRTGGYSPLHF | TGTGCCAGCAGTTCCCGGACAGGGGGCTATTCACCCCTCCACTTT
many | TRBJ1-6 | TRBV27 | NA | CASSFGLNNSPLHF | TGTGCCAGCAGTTTCGGGCTAAATAATTCACCCCTCCACTTT